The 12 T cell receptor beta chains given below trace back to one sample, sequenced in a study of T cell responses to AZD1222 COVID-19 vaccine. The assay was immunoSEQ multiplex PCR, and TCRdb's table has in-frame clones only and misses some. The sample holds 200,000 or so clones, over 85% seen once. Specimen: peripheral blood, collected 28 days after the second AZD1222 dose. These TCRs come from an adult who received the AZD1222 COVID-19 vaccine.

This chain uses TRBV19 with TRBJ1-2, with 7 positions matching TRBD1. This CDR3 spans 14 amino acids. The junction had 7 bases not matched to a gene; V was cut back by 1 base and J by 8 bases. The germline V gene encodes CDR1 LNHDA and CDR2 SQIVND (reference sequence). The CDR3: CASSIGAQGQGYTF. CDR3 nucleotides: TGTGCCAGTAGTATAGGGGCACAGGGGCAAGGCTACACCTTC.

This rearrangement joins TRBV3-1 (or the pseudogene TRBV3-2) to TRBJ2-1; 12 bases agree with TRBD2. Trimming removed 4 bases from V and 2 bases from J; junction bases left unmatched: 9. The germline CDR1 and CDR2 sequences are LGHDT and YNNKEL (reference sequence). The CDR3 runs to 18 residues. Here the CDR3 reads CASSRGLAGLRAYNEQFF. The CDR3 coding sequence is TGTGCCAGCAGCCGTGGACTAGCGGGGTTGAGGGCCTACAATGAGCAGTTCTTC.

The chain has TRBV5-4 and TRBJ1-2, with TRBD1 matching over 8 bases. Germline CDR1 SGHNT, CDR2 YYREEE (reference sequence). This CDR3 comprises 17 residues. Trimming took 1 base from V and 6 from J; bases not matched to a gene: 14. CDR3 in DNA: TGTGCCAGCAGCTTGATCGGACAGGGAGGGGGTGAAGATGGCTACACCTTC. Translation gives CASSLIGQGGGEDGYTF. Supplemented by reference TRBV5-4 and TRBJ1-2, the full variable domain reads ETGVTQSPTHLIKTRGQQVTLRCSSQSGHNTVSWYQQALGQGPQFIFQYYREEENGRGNFPPRFSGLQFPNYSSELNVNALELDDSALYLCASSLIGQGGGEDGYTFGSGTRLTVV.

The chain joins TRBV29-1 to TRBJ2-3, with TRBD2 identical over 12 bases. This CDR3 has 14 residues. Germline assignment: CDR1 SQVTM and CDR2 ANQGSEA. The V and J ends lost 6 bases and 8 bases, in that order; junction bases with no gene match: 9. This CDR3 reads CSVETSGGPGTQYF. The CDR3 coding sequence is TGCAGCGTCGAAACTAGCGGGGGGCCCGGTACGCAGTATTTT.

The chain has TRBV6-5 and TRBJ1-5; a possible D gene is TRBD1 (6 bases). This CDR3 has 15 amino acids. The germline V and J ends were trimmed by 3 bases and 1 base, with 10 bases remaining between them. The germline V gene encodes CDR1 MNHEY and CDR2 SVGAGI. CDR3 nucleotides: TGTGCCAGCAGTTATCAGGGGACCAGCAATCAGCCCCAGCATTTT. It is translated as CASSYQGTSNQPQHF.

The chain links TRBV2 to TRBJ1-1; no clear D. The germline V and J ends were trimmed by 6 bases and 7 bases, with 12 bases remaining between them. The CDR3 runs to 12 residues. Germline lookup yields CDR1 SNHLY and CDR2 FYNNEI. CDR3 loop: CASRTNPGEAFF. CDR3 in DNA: TGTGCCAGCAGGACAAACCCCGGTGAAGCTTTCTTT.

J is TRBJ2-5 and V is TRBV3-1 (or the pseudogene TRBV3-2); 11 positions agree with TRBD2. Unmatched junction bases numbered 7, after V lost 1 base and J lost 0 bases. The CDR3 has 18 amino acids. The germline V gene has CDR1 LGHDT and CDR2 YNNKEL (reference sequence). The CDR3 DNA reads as TGTGCCAGCAGCCAAGTCCTAGCGGGGGGCGGCCACCAAGAGACCCAGTACTTC. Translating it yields CASSQVLAGGGHQETQYF.

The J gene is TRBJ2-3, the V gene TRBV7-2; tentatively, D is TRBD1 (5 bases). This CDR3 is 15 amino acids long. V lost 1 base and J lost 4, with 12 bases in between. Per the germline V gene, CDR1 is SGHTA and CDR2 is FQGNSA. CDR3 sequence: CASSLGQGAPDTQYF. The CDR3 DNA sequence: TGTGCCAGCAGCTTAGGGCAGGGTGCCCCAGATACGCAGTATTTT.

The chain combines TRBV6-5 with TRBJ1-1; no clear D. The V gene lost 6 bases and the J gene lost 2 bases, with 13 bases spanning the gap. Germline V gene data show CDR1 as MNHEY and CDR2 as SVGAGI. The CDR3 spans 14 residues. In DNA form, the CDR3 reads TGTGCCAGCAGCCCGCCGGGCAGCAACACTGAAGCTTTCTTT. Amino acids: CASSPPGSNTEAFF.

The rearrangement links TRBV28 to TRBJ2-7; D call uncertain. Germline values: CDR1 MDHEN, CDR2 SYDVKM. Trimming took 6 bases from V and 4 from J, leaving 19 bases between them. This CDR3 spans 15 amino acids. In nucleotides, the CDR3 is TGTGCCAGCAGGAATCACGGGCAGGCCAATTACGAGCAGTACTTC. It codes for CASRNHGQANYEQYF.

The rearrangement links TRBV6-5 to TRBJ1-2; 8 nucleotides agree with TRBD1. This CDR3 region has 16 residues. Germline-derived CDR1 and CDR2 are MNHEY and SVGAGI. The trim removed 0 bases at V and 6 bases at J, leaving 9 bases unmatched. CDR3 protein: CASSYSYSQGEDGYTF. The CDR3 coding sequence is TGTGCCAGCAGTTACTCCTACTCACAGGGGGAAGATGGCTACACCTTC.

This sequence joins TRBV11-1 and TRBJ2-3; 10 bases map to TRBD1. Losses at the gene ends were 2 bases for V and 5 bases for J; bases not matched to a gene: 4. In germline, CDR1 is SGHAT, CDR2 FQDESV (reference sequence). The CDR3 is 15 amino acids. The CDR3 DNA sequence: TGTGCCAGCAGCTTAAGGGACAGGGGCTTAGATACGCAGTATTTT. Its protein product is CASSLRDRGLDTQYF.